Included here is one T cell receptor (beta chain) sequence, with context. Trimming stripped 7 bases from V and 6 bases from J, with 13 bases between. The CDR3 has 13 amino acids. Germline loops: CDR1 MNHEY, CDR2 SVGAGI. Clones were sequenced by immunoSEQ multiplex PCR, and TCRdb holds only the in-frame ones, with some missing. The sample has under 200,000 clones, more than 75% seen once. The sample is drawn from a study of blood T cell repertoires in COVID-19. Seattle cases were enrolled at active infection and followed longitudinally. The source of this sequence is an older woman with COVID-19, enrolled during active disease. The rearrangement links TRBV6-5 to TRBJ1-5, with D possibly being TRBD1 (5 bases). Material: peripheral blood. The CDR3 loop reads CASTGQGPQPQHF. For the CDR3, the DNA is TGTGCCAGCACCGGGCAGGGCCCTCAGCCCCAGCATTTT.